This T cell receptor (beta chain) was sequenced during a study of cytomegalovirus exposure and HLA in healthy donors. At the level of the study: Both the roughly 120 validation repertoires and the approximately 670 first-cohort repertoires used the same platform, as reported by a later analysis. The study's findings and limits: TCR beta chains numbering under 200 were designated cytomegalovirus-associated.

The method was immunoSEQ multiplex PCR; TCRdb's version includes in-frame clones alone and lacks a portion of them. The sample includes about 160,000 clones, approximately 89% of them seen just once. Germline lookup yields CDR1 KGHSH and CDR2 LQKENI. With V trimmed by 0 bases and J by 4 bases, 3 bases remained unmatched. The CDR3 runs 16 residues. About this clone itself: What it recognizes is unknown.

V usage is TRBV18 and J usage is TRBJ2-2; 9 bases are shared with TRBD1. Source material: PBMCs. The TCR sequence derives from a man younger than 30 in good health and CMV-seropositive. CDR3 sequence (DNA): TGTGCCAGCTCACCACCCGGGACAGGGACCACCGGGGAGCTGTTTTTT. Translating gives CASSPPGTGTTGELFF.